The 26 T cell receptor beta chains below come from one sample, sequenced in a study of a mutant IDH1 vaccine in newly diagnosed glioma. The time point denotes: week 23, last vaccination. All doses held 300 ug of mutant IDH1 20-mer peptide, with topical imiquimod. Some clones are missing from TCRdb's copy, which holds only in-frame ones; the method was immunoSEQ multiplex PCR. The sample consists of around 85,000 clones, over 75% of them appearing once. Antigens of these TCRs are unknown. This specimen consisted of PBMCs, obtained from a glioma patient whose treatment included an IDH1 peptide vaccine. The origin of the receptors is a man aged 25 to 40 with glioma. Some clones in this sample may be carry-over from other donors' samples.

Here the CDR3 DNA reads TGTGCCAGCAGCTTAACTAGCGGGAGTTACGGGGAGCTGTTTTTT. This codes for CASSLTSGSYGELFF. The chain is built from TRBV11-2 and TRBJ2-2; 11 positions agree with TRBD2. Germline V gene data show CDR1 as SGHAT and CDR2 as FQNNGV. The junction had 3 bases not matched to a gene; V was cut back by 2 bases and J by 7 bases. There are 15 residues in the CDR3.

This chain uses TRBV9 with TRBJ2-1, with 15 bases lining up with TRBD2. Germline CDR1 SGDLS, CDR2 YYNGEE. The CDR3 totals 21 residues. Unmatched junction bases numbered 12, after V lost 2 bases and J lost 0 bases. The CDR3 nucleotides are TGTGCCAGCAGCGTTAGTTTAGGACTAGCGGGAGGGCCTTCCTCCTACAATGAGCAGTTCTTC. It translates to CASSVSLGLAGGPSSYNEQFF.

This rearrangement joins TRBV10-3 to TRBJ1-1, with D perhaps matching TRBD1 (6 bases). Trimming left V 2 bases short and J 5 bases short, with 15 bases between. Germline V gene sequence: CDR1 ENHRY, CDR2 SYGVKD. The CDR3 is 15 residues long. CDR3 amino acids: CAISETKIQGTEAFF. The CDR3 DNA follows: TGTGCCATCAGTGAGACAAAGATACAGGGTACTGAAGCTTTCTTT.

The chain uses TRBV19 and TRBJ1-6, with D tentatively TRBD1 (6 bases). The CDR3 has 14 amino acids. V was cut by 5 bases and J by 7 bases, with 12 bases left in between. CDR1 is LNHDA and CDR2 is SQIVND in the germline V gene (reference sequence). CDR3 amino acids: CASSSRDTNSPLHF. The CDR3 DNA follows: TGTGCCAGTAGTTCCAGGGACACGAATTCACCCCTCCACTTT.

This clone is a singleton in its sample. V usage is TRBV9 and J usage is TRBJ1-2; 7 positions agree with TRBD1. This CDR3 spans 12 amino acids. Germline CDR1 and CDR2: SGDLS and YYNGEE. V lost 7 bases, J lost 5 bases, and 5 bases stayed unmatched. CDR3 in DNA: TGTGCCAGCGGCGAGGGGGCTTATGGCTACACCTTC. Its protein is CASGEGAYGYTF.

CDR3 DNA sequence: TGTGCCAGCAGCTCTCCACAGGGGACCCCCGACCCCCAGTACTTC. Translation: CASSSPQGTPDPQYF. This chain connects TRBV7-6 to TRBJ2-5, with 7 bases matching TRBD1. The CDR3 length is 15 residues. Germline values: CDR1 SGHVS, CDR2 FNYEAQ. V trimming: 4 bases; J trimming: 9 bases; junction bases outside the gene matches: 14.

The CDR3 sequence is CASRGWSSNEKLFF. As DNA, the CDR3 is TGTGCCAGTAGGGGGTGGAGTTCCAATGAAAAACTGTTTTTT. This chain connects TRBV19 to TRBJ1-4; D gene ambiguous. The CDR3 totals 14 residues. V shed 6 bases and J shed 5 bases, with 13 bases lying between them. The V gene's germline CDR1 is LNHDA and CDR2 SQIVND (reference sequence).

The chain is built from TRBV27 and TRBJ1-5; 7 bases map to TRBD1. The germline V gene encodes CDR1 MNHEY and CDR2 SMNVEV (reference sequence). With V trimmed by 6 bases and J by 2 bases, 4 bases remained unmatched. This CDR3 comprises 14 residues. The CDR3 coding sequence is TGTGCCAGCAGCCCCGACAGGGGCAATCAGCCCCAGCATTTT. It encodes CASSPDRGNQPQHF.

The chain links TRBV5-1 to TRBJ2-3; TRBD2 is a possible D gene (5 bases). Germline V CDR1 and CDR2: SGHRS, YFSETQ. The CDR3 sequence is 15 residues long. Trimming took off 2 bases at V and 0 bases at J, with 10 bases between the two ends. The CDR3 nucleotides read TGCGCCAGCAGCTTTTTGGGCGGGAGCACAGATACGCAGTATTTT. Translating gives CASSFLGGSTDTQYF.

CDR3 nucleotide sequence: TGTGCCAGCAGTTTATTTGCCGGAAAACAAGAGACCCAGTACTTC. This gives the protein CASSLFAGKQETQYF. The chain has TRBV27 and TRBJ2-5; D is unclear. The CDR3 runs 15 residues. CDR1 and CDR2 (germline): MNHEY, SMNVEV (reference sequence). V lost 1 base and J lost 2, with 11 bases in between.

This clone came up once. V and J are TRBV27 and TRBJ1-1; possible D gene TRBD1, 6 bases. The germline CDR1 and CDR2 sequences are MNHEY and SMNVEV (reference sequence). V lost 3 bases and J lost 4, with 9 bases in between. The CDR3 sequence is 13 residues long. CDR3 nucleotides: TGTGCCAGCAGTTTCCAGGGGAGCACTGAAGCTTTCTTT. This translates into CASSFQGSTEAFF.

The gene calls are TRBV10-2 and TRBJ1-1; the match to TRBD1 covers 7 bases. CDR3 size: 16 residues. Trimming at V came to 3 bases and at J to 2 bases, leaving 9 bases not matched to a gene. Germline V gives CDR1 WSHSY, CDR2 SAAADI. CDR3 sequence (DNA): TGCGCCAGCAGTGAACCCCTTACAGGGGATAACACTGAAGCTTTCTTT. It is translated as CASSEPLTGDNTEAFF.

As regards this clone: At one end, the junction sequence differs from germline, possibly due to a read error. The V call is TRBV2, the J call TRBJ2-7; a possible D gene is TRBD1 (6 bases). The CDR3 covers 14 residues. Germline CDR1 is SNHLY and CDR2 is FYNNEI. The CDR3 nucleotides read TGTGCCAGCAGTGAGGGGGCGGGCCGCGTTAAGGGGGACTTC. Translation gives CASSEGAGRVKGDF.

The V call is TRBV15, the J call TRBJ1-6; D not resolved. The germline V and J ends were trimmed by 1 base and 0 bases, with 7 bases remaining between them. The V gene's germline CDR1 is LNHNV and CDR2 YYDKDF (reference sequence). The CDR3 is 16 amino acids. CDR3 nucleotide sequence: TGTGCCACCAGCAGAGGGGTGAGCTCCTATAATTCACCCCTCCACTTT. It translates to CATSRGVSSYNSPLHF.

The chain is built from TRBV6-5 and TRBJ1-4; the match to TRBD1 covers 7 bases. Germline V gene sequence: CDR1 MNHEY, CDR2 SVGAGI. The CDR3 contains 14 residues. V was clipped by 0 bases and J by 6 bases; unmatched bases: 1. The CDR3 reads CASSYSGGDEKLFF. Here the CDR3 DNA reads TGTGCCAGCAGTTACTCAGGGGGCGATGAAAAACTGTTTTTT.

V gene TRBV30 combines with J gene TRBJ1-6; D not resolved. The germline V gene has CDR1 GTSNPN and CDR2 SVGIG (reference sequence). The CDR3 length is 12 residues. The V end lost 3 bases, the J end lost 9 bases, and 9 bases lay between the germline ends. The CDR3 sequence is CAWRSTGSPLHF. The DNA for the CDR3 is TGTGCCTGGAGGTCCACCGGTTCACCCCTCCACTTT.

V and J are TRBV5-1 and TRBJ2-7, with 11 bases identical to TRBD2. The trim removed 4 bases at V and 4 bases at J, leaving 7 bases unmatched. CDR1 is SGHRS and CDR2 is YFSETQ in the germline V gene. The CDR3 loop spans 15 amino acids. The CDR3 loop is CASSITSGRSYEQYF. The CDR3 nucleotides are TGCGCCAGCAGCATAACTAGCGGGAGATCGTACGAGCAGTACTTC.

CDR3 protein: CASSQDIRLAGAAGQFF. In DNA, the CDR3 is TGTGCCAGCAGCCAAGATATCCGGCTAGCGGGGGCTGCGGGGCAGTTCTTC. This chain links TRBV4-2 with TRBJ2-1; 10 nucleotides match TRBD2. The CDR3 loop spans 17 amino acids. J was trimmed by 12 bases and V by 0 bases; bases with no gene match: 14. Germline V CDR1 and CDR2: LGHNA, YNFKEQ.

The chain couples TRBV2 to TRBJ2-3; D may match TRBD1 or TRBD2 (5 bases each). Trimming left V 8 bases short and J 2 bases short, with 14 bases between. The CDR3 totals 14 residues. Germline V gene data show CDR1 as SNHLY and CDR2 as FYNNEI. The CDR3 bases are TGTGCCAGCGGGGGTTTGGGAGCCACAGATACGCAGTATTTT. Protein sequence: CASGGLGATDTQYF.

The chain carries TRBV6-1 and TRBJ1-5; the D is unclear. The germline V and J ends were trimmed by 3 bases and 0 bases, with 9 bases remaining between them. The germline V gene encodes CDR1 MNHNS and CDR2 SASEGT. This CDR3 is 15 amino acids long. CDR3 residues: CASSDRPNSNQPQHF. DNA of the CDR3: TGTGCCAGCAGTGATAGACCTAATAGCAATCAGCCCCAGCATTTT.

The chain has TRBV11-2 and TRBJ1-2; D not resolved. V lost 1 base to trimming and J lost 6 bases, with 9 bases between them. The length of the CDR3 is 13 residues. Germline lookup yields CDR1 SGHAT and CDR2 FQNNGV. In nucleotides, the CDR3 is TGTGCCAGCAGCTTAGGTACAGCCGATGGCTACACCTTC. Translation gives CASSLGTADGYTF.

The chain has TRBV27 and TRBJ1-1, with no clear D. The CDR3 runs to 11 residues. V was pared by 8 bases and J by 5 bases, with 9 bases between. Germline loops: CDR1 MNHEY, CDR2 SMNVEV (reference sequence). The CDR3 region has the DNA TGTGCCAGCGGGAGGGTAACTGAAGCTTTCTTT. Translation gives CASGRVTEAFF.

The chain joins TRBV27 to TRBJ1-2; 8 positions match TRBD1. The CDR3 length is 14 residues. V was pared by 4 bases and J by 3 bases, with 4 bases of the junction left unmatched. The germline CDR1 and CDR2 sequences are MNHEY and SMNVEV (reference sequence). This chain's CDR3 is CASSWTGFDYGYTF. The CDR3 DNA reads TGTGCCAGCAGTTGGACAGGGTTTGACTATGGCTACACCTTC.

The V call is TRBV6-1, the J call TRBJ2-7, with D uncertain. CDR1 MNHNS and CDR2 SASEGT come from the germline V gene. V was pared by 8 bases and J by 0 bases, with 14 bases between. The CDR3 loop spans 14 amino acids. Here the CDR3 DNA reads TGTGCCAGCGCGACGGAGCTAATCTCCTACGAGCAGTACTTC. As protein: CASATELISYEQYF.

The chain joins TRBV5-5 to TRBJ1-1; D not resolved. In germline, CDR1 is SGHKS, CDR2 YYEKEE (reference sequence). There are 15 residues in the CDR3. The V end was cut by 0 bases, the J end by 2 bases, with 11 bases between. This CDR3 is CASSLGVQVNTEAFF. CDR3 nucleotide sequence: TGTGCCAGCAGCTTGGGCGTTCAGGTCAACACTGAAGCTTTCTTT.

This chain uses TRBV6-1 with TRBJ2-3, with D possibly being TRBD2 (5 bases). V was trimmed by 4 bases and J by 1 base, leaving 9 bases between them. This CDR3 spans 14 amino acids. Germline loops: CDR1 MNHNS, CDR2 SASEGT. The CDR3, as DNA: TGTGCCAGCAGTGGAGGGCTTGGCACAGATACGCAGTATTTT. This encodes CASSGGLGTDTQYF.